The 28 T cell receptor beta chains reported below all come from one sample, sequenced in a study of spatial heterogeneity in lung cancer. MiXCR, applied by TCRdb to the 5' RACE reads, yields one record per CDR3 protein. The table shows roughly 1,500 distinct CDR3 sequences, with approximately 44% occurring only once. Described time point: sample taken at primary tumor resection. Tumor, nontumor lung or frozen PBMC supplied whole RNA that was sequenced unsorted. The sequences come from PBMCs, collected at surgery. The receptors shown here come from a female donor with early-stage non-small cell lung cancer.

This clonotype was found many times. The V call is TRBV6-5, the J call TRBJ2-6; D is ambiguous. The germline V gene encodes CDR1 MNHEY and CDR2 SVGAGI. The V gene lost 2 bases and the J gene lost 0 bases, with 17 bases spanning the gap. This CDR3 has 19 amino acids. The CDR3 loop reads CASSYLIAGFPSGANVLTF. Here the CDR3 DNA reads TGTGCCAGCAGTTACCTCATTGCCGGGTTCCCCTCTGGGGCCAACGTCCTGACTTTC.

This clonotype was counted at least ten times. The rearrangement joins TRBV29-1 to TRBJ1-1; the match to TRBD1 covers 10 bases. There are 12 residues in the CDR3. Germline CDR1 reads SQVTM; CDR2 reads ANQGSEA. The V gene end was trimmed by 7 bases and the J gene end by 6 bases; junction bases not matched to a gene: 5. CDR3 bases: TGCAGCGCTGGAGGGACAGGGGCTGAAGCTTTCTTT. This sequence encodes CSAGGTGAEAFF.

This chain joins TRBV3-1 and TRBJ2-1; 7 nucleotides line up with TRBD2. In germline, CDR1 is LGHDT, CDR2 YNNKEL (reference sequence). The junction had 7 bases not matched to a gene; V was cut back by 0 bases and J by 8 bases. This CDR3 region has 15 residues. Written as DNA, the CDR3 is TGTGCCAGCAGCCAAGATCTGCTAGCGGTTCATGAGCAGTTCTTC. Protein: CASSQDLLAVHEQFF.

In DNA form, the CDR3 reads TGTGCCCGGGACAGGGCTACCGGGGAGCTGTTTTTT. This sequence encodes CARDRATGELFF. The rearrangement links TRBV30 to TRBJ2-2; TRBD1 aligns across 9 bases. V was pared by 8 bases and J by 5 bases, with 3 bases of the junction left unmatched. Per germline, CDR1 GTSNPN and CDR2 SVGIG (reference sequence). This CDR3 region has 12 residues.

This clonotype was found many times. The CDR3 DNA follows: TGCGCCAGCAGCCAAGTTCAGTTAGCTGGGGCCAACGTCCTGACTTTC. Translation gives CASSQVQLAGANVLTF. The V call is TRBV4-3, the J call TRBJ2-6; D unclear. The CDR3 length is 16 residues. Germline loops: CDR1 LGHNA, CDR2 YSLEER. The V and J ends lost 1 base and 2 bases respectively, with 9 bases between them.

This clonotype was seen just once. The chain uses TRBV7-9 and TRBJ2-1, with D maybe TRBD1 (5 bases). CDR1 and CDR2 from the germline V gene are SEHNR and FQNEAQ (reference sequence). The CDR3 contains 12 residues. V was pared by 6 bases and J by 8 bases, with 11 bases between. Written as DNA, the CDR3 is TGTGCCAGCAGTGACAGTCTTTATGAGCAGTTCTTC. It yields the protein CASSDSLYEQFF.

This clonotype is judged large (0.1 to 1%). V and J are TRBV18 and TRBJ2-1; TRBD2 matches 8 bases. The CDR3 runs to 16 residues. Germline V gene data show CDR1 as KGHSH and CDR2 as LQKENI. The V gene end was trimmed by 2 bases and the J gene end by 4 bases; junction bases not matched to a gene: 7. The CDR3 DNA reads TGTGCCAGCTCACCATGGGCGGGGGGACCGTACAATGAGCAGTTCTTC. Its translation: CASSPWAGGPYNEQFF.

Only a few counts were recorded for this clonotype. The chain is built from TRBV6-2 or TRBV6-3 and TRBJ2-5; 12 nucleotides line up with TRBD2. Germline V CDR1 and CDR2: MNHEY, SVGEGT. V lost 6 bases and J lost 2; bases outside the gene matches: 7. CDR3 length: 16 residues. Here the CDR3 reads CASRARTSGDQETQYF. The CDR3 nucleotides are TGTGCCAGCAGAGCAAGGACTAGCGGGGATCAAGAGACCCAGTACTTC.

At least ten counts were recorded for this clonotype. The genes are TRBV12-3 or TRBV12-4 and TRBJ2-5; D uncertain. The CDR3 has 11 residues. V shed 3 bases and J shed 5 bases, with 4 bases lying between them. The CDR3 spells CASSLGETQYF. In DNA, the CDR3 is TGTGCCAGCAGTTTGGGGGAGACCCAGTACTTC.

The rearrangement uses TRBV18 and TRBJ1-2; possible D gene TRBD1, 5 bases. Germline V gives CDR1 KGHSH, CDR2 LQKENI. The CDR3 covers 14 residues. The V and J ends lost 3 bases and 8 bases respectively, with 16 bases between them. The CDR3 sequence is CASSPGTEAEGYTF. In nucleotides, the CDR3 is TGTGCCAGCTCACCCGGGACGGAGGCTGAGGGCTACACCTTC.

The gene calls are TRBV11-2 and TRBJ2-7; 9 bases fit TRBD1. Germline V gene sequence: CDR1 SGHAT, CDR2 FQNNGV. With 0 bases clipped from V and 6 bases from J, the junction kept 9 bases outside the gene matches. The CDR3 covers 16 residues. CDR3 sequence: CASSLDWGQGRAEQYF. In DNA form, the CDR3 reads TGTGCCAGCAGCTTAGACTGGGGACAGGGTCGGGCCGAGCAGTACTTC.

In its sample, this clonotype ranks as large. The chain links TRBV20-1 to TRBJ2-6, with 7 nucleotides matching TRBD1. The CDR3 sequence is 16 residues long. The germline gives CDR1 DFQATT, CDR2 SNEGSKA (reference sequence). Unmatched junction bases numbered 7, after V lost 5 bases and J lost 0 bases. The CDR3 spells CSARQGGSSGANVLTF. The CDR3, as DNA: TGCAGTGCTCGACAGGGTGGCAGCTCTGGGGCCAACGTCCTGACTTTC.

This rearrangement joins TRBV6-2 or TRBV6-3 to TRBJ2-1, with D unclear. Trimming took 6 bases from V and 5 from J, leaving 14 bases between them. Germline V gene data show CDR1 as MNHEY and CDR2 as SVGEGT. This CDR3 contains 14 residues. The CDR3: CASRRANRHNEQFF. The DNA for the CDR3 is TGTGCCAGCAGACGGGCCAATCGCCACAATGAGCAGTTCTTC.

This clonotype appeared many times. The chain combines TRBV13 with TRBJ2-5, with no clear D. The germline V gene has CDR1 PRHDT and CDR2 FYEKMQ (reference sequence). This CDR3 spans 13 amino acids. V lost 2 bases to trimming and J lost 5 bases, with 9 bases between them. CDR3 amino acids: CASSLNGEETQYF. CDR3 DNA sequence: TGTGCCAGCAGCTTAAACGGAGAGGAGACCCAGTACTTC.

The V gene is TRBV29-1, the J gene TRBJ2-7, with D uncertain. The CDR3 sequence is 12 residues long. Germline V gives CDR1 SQVTM, CDR2 ANQGSEA. Trimming shortened V by 6 bases and J by 2 bases, and 11 bases separated the two germline ends. In DNA, the CDR3 is TGCAGCGTGCGAATTAATACCTACGAGCAGTACTTC. Amino acids: CSVRINTYEQYF.

The V and J genes are TRBV23-1 and TRBJ1-1, with D tentatively TRBD1 (6 bases). TRBV23-1 counts as an open reading frame of uncertain function. The CDR3 is made up of 17 amino acids. Trimming shortened V by 0 bases and J by 1 base, and 15 bases separated the two germline ends. The CDR3 loop reads CASSQSGAGAENTEAFF. For the CDR3, the DNA is TGCGCCAGCAGTCAATCGGGGGCAGGGGCTGAGAACACTGAAGCTTTCTTT.

This clonotype was detected many times. V is TRBV7-9 and J is TRBJ1-1, with a possible D match to TRBD1 (5 bases). Trimming removed 2 bases at V and 5 bases at J, with 21 bases between. CDR3 length: 17 amino acids. Germline CDR1 reads SEHNR; CDR2 reads FQNEAQ (reference sequence). The DNA of the CDR3 is TGTGCCAGCAGCTTATCCTTTTCGGGACTAGGATGGACTGAAGCTTTCTTT. Translation: CASSLSFSGLGWTEAFF.

This clonotype occurred many times. CDR3 sequence (DNA): TGTGCCAGCAGCGTAGAGGCTCCCTTCGGGTCCTACAATGAGCAGTTCTTC. Residues: CASSVEAPFGSYNEQFF. This chain links TRBV9 with TRBJ2-1; D unresolved. Trimming removed 0 bases from V and 1 base from J, with 14 bases in between. Germline CDR1 and CDR2: SGDLS and YYNGEE. This CDR3 comprises 17 residues. Complete variable domain (other parts from reference TRBV9 and TRBJ2-1): DSGVTQTPKHLITATGQRVTLRCSPRSGDLSVYWYQQSLDQGLQFLIQYYNGEERAKGNILERFSAQQFPDLHSELNLSSLELGDSALYFCASSVEAPFGSYNEQFFGPGTRLTVL.

In nucleotides, the CDR3 is TGCGCCAGCAGCCCGACTAGCGGGGGGGTCAGTGAGCAGTTCTTC. This gives the protein CASSPTSGGVSEQFF. The chain recombines TRBV5-1 with TRBJ2-1, with 14 bases lining up with TRBD2. Unmatched junction bases numbered 6, after V lost 4 bases and J lost 9 bases. The CDR3 extends over 15 amino acids. The germline V gene has CDR1 SGHRS and CDR2 YFSETQ.

A few counts support this clonotype. The rearrangement uses TRBV7-2 and TRBJ2-2; D could derive from TRBD1 or TRBD2 (6 bases each). CDR1 and CDR2 from the germline V gene are SGHTA and FQGNSA. V was cut by 5 bases and J by 5 bases, with 24 bases left in between. CDR3 size: 18 residues. The CDR3 loop is CASSTGTSSLRKTGELFF. The CDR3 nucleotides read TGTGCCAGCAGCACAGGGACTTCATCCCTGAGAAAAACCGGGGAGCTGTTTTTT.

The rearrangement uses TRBV5-1 and TRBJ2-7, with 9 nucleotides matching TRBD1. This CDR3 has 14 residues. CDR1 and CDR2 from the germline V gene are SGHRS and YFSETQ. V gave up 4 bases and J gave up 3 bases; unmatched junction bases: 5. The CDR3 sequence is CASSARDRVYEQYF. The CDR3, as DNA: TGCGCCAGCAGCGCCCGGGACAGGGTCTACGAGCAGTACTTC.

This chain links TRBV7-2 with TRBJ2-3; TRBD2 matches 10 bases. The length of the CDR3 is 16 residues. Germline values: CDR1 SGHTA, CDR2 FQGNSA. With 5 bases clipped from V and 2 bases from J, the junction kept 7 bases outside the gene matches. The CDR3 region has the DNA TGTGCCAGCAGCCTCTTAGCGGGGGGTTCCACAGATACGCAGTATTTT. Its protein product is CASSLLAGGSTDTQYF.

This clonotype is termed large. The chain links TRBV4-2 to TRBJ2-7; 9 bases line up with TRBD1. Germline CDR1 and CDR2: LGHNA and YNFKEQ. Losses at the gene ends were 0 bases for V and 1 base for J; bases not matched to a gene: 1. The CDR3 consists of 15 residues. CDR3 DNA: TGTGCCAGCAGCCAAGAGACAGGGGGGTCCTACGAGCAGTACTTC. This encodes CASSQETGGSYEQYF.

This clonotype was detected a few times. The chain uses TRBV3-1 and TRBJ2-1; the match to TRBD1 covers 9 bases. In germline, CDR1 is LGHDT, CDR2 YNNKEL (reference sequence). After removal of 0 bases from V and 8 bases from J, the junction contained 8 bases not matched to a gene. There are 16 residues in the CDR3. The DNA for the CDR3 is TGTGCCAGCAGCCAAGATCAGGGACAGGGTATTCATGAGCAGTTCTTC. The encoded protein is CASSQDQGQGIHEQFF.

In its sample, this clonotype ranks as medium-sized (0.01 to 0.1%). The chain joins TRBV12-3 or TRBV12-4 to TRBJ2-5, with 11 positions matching TRBD2. After removal of 4 bases from V and 5 bases from J, the junction contained 12 bases not matched to a gene. The CDR3 spans 17 residues. CDR3: CASSWILAGGPRETQYF. The CDR3 DNA reads as TGTGCCAGCAGTTGGATCTTAGCGGGGGGGCCTCGGGAGACCCAGTACTTC.

This clonotype ranks as hyperexpanded. The rearrangement links TRBV2 to TRBJ2-2, with a possible D match to TRBD2 (7 bases). Germline V gene sequence: CDR1 SNHLY, CDR2 FYNNEI. Trimming took off 6 bases at V and 1 base at J, with 15 bases between the two ends. CDR3 length: 16 amino acids. Written as DNA, the CDR3 is TGTGCCAGCAGCCCCCCCGGGGGGCTGAACACCGGGGAGCTGTTTTTT. Protein product: CASSPPGGLNTGELFF.

This chain links TRBV7-2 with TRBJ2-4; 7 bases map to TRBD1. CDR1 and CDR2 from the germline V gene are SGHTA and FQGNSA. V trimming: 5 bases; J trimming: 2 bases; junction bases outside the gene matches: 3. This CDR3 has 14 residues. The CDR3 is CASSPTGPKNIQYF. The CDR3 nucleotides read TGTGCCAGCAGCCCGACAGGGCCCAAAAACATTCAGTACTTC.

The sample holds a few counts of this clonotype. The chain is built from TRBV2 and TRBJ2-1, with TRBD1 as a possible D gene (6 bases). Trimming pared 3 bases from V and 0 bases from J, leaving 9 bases between. This CDR3 has 15 amino acids. Germline CDR1 SNHLY, CDR2 FYNNEI. Written as DNA, the CDR3 is TGTGCCAGCAGTGAGGACAGAAGCTCCTACAATGAGCAGTTCTTC. Its protein is CASSEDRSSYNEQFF.